The source of this TCR beta chain is a study of cytomegalovirus exposure and HLA in healthy donors. Study-wide results and caveats: About 180 TCR beta chains were listed as cytomegalovirus-associated.

The junction had 14 bases not matched to a gene; V was cut back by 0 bases and J by 8 bases. The CDR3 is 18 residues long. In germline, CDR1 is WNHNN, CDR2 SYGVQD (reference sequence). This clone was seen once. Its antigen is unknown. It was with 60 Vbeta and 13 Jbeta primers that the PCR ran. Measured with immunoSEQ multiplex PCR; TCRdb has only the in-frame clones, and not every one. The repertoire includes about 160,000 clones, approximately 78% of them detected once, and roughly 2% sits in the top ten. The genes are TRBV10-1 and TRBJ1-2; TRBD1 matches 11 bases. The TCR sequence derives from a woman under 30 in good health and CMV-seronegative. Sequenced material: PBMCs. The CDR3: CASSESPPRGQGAQGYTF. The CDR3 nucleotides read TGCGCCAGCAGTGAGTCCCCACCCCGCGGACAGGGGGCGCAGGGCTACACCTTC.